The 30 T cell receptor beta chains given below trace back to one sample, sequenced in a study of T cell clones after liver transplantation. Clones were sequenced by immunoSEQ multiplex PCR, and TCRdb holds only the in-frame ones, with some missing. The sample gives more than 65,000 clones, about 88% of which show up once; 2% to 3% is in the top ten. Sequencing used CD4+ T cells from blood, obtained before liver transplant. These receptors were taken from a human donor who received a liver transplant.

V gene TRBV10-3 combines with J gene TRBJ2-4, with D uncertain. Germline values: CDR1 ENHRY, CDR2 SYGVKD. CDR3 length equals 14 residues. The V end lost 8 bases, the J end lost 0 bases, and 11 bases lay between the germline ends. The CDR3 nucleotides are TGTGCCATCGGACGTGGGGAAGCCAAAAACATTCAGTACTTC. Translated: CAIGRGEAKNIQYF.

This clone was seen just once. The chain carries TRBV9 and TRBJ2-3; D gene uncertain. Germline loops: CDR1 SGDLS, CDR2 YYNGEE. V was trimmed by 0 bases and J by 5 bases, leaving 4 bases between them. CDR3 length: 12 amino acids. The CDR3 sequence is CASSVDKDTQYF. Written as DNA, the CDR3 is TGTGCCAGCAGCGTAGATAAAGATACGCAGTATTTT.

This chain connects TRBV7-2 to TRBJ2-1; D remains unclear. Trimming took off 5 bases at V and 3 bases at J, with 8 bases between the two ends. This CDR3 region has 13 residues. Germline CDR1 SGHTA, CDR2 FQGNSA. CDR3 sequence: CASSPSSYNEQFF. The CDR3 bases are TGTGCCAGCAGCCCATCTAGCTACAATGAGCAGTTCTTC.

The rearrangement uses TRBV5-5 and TRBJ1-2; D is possibly TRBD1 (5 bases). Germline CDR1 reads SGHKS; CDR2 reads YYEKEE (reference sequence). CDR3 size: 14 residues. V was cut by 4 bases and J by 4 bases, with 14 bases left in between. CDR3: CASSDTGRPYGYTF. CDR3 coding DNA: TGTGCCAGCAGCGACACGGGACGGCCCTATGGCTACACCTTC.

This chain connects TRBV29-1 to TRBJ1-1, with 9 positions matching TRBD1. CDR3 length: 14 amino acids. J lost 5 bases, V lost 5 bases, and 9 bases had no gene match. Per germline, CDR1 SQVTM and CDR2 ANQGSEA. CDR3 coding DNA: TGCAGCGTTACCCGGACAGGGGATATAACTGAAGCTTTCTTT. As protein: CSVTRTGDITEAFF.

This chain uses TRBV7-3 with TRBJ2-1, with TRBD2 identical over 9 bases. Germline lookup yields CDR1 SGHTA and CDR2 FQGTGA. The CDR3 consists of 15 residues. After removal of 4 bases from V and 2 bases from J, the junction contained 3 bases not matched to a gene. CDR3: CASSSIAGAYNEQFF. In DNA form, the CDR3 reads TGTGCCAGCAGCTCCATAGCGGGAGCCTACAATGAGCAGTTCTTC.

The V gene is TRBV9, the J gene TRBJ2-3; D not resolved. Germline values: CDR1 SGDLS, CDR2 YYNGEE. Trimming removed 2 bases from V and 4 bases from J, with 11 bases in between. The CDR3 totals 14 residues. As DNA, the CDR3 is TGTGCCAGCAGCGTGGGGATACTGCCAGATACGCAGTATTTT. Protein: CASSVGILPDTQYF. Drawing the rest from reference TRBV9 and TRBJ2-3, the complete variable domain is DSGVTQTPKHLITATGQRVTLRCSPRSGDLSVYWYQQSLDQGLQFLIQYYNGEERAKGNILERFSAQQFPDLHSELNLSSLELGDSALYFCASSVGILPDTQYFGPGTRLTVL.

V is TRBV25-1 and J is TRBJ2-3; no clear D gene. The V end was cut by 3 bases, the J end by 0 bases, with 7 bases between. CDR1 and CDR2 from the germline V gene are MGHDK and SYGVNS. There are 14 residues in the CDR3. CDR3 DNA: TGTGCCAGCAGTGACCGACACAGCACAGATACGCAGTATTTT. This codes for CASSDRHSTDTQYF.

This clone was counted once. V is TRBV19 and J is TRBJ1-1, with a tentative D call TRBD1 (5 bases). Trimming removed 8 bases at V and 5 bases at J, with 15 bases between. The CDR3 contains 13 residues. Germline CDR1 LNHDA, CDR2 SQIVND (reference sequence). CDR3 sequence (DNA): TGTGCCAGTTCCTGGGACCGGTCTACTGAAGCTTTCTTT. Translated: CASSWDRSTEAFF.

The rearrangement joins TRBV18 to TRBJ2-1; perhaps TRBD1 as D (5 bases). The CDR3 has 15 residues. The ends were cut back, 3 bases at V and 0 bases at J, with 9 bases in the middle. Per the germline V gene, CDR1 is KGHSH and CDR2 is LQKENI. This CDR3 is CASSPQGDSYNEQFF. CDR3 coding DNA: TGTGCCAGCTCACCCCAGGGTGACTCCTACAATGAGCAGTTCTTC. Full variable domain (remainder filled in from reference TRBV18 and TRBJ2-1): NAGVMQNPRHLVRRRGQEARLRCSPMKGHSHVYWYRQLPEEGLKFMVYLQKENIIDESGMPKERFSAEFPKEGPSILRIQQVVRGDSAAYFCASSPQGDSYNEQFFGPGTRLTVL.

The chain carries TRBV7-2 and TRBJ2-5, with D perhaps TRBD1 or TRBD2 (7 bases each). Germline CDR1 is SGHTA and CDR2 is FQGNSA. The V end lost 5 bases, the J end lost 5 bases, and 18 bases lay between the germline ends. This CDR3 region has 15 residues. The CDR3 nucleotides read TGTGCCAGCAGCCCAGGGAGGGGGCGCTCGGAGACCCAGTACTTC. Translated, it gives CASSPGRGRSETQYF.

This clone was detected once. This chain joins TRBV25-1 and TRBJ2-3, with D maybe TRBD2 (5 bases). The germline V and J ends were trimmed by 9 bases and 1 base, with 14 bases remaining between them. There are 14 residues in the CDR3. From germline, CDR1 is MGHDK and CDR2 SYGVNS. The chain's CDR3 is CASVTTEGTDTQYF. CDR3 DNA sequence: TGTGCCAGTGTTACCACGGAGGGCACAGATACGCAGTATTTT.

The rearrangement uses TRBV28 and TRBJ1-1; the D gene is possibly TRBD1 (6 bases). Germline CDR1 and CDR2: MDHEN and SYDVKM. CDR3 length: 12 amino acids. V was pared by 2 bases and J by 8 bases, with 9 bases between. The CDR3 region has the DNA TGTGCCAGCAGTTTAACCAGGGGCGAAGCTTTCTTT. Encoded protein: CASSLTRGEAFF.

Note on this clone: An end of the junction does not agree with germline; a read error may underlie this. This chain connects TRBV4-2 to TRBJ2-7; D ambiguous. Germline CDR1 LGHNA, CDR2 YNFKEQ. There are 14 residues in the CDR3. In DNA, the CDR3 is TGTCCCAGCAGCCCCCGGCTAGAATCTTACGAGCAGTACTTC. This gives the protein CPSSPRLESYEQYF.

This rearrangement joins TRBV6-5 to TRBJ2-5; 7 bases align to TRBD1. CDR1 is MNHEY and CDR2 is SVGAGI in the germline V gene. The CDR3 length is 11 residues. V lost 7 bases and J lost 7; bases outside the gene matches: 3. CDR3 coding DNA: TGTGCCAGCACCGCAGGGGGGACCCAGTACTTC. It is translated as CASTAGGTQYF.

V usage is TRBV29-1 and J usage is TRBJ2-5; D assignment may be TRBD1 or TRBD2 (6 bases each). Trimming left V 3 bases short and J 5 bases short, with 10 bases between. This CDR3 has 12 residues. Germline CDR1 and CDR2: SQVTM and ANQGSEA. The CDR3 sequence is CSVEGGLETQYF. The CDR3 nucleotides read TGCAGCGTTGAGGGGGGCTTGGAGACCCAGTACTTC. The complete variable domain, with remaining parts taken from reference TRBV29-1 and TRBJ2-5, reads SAVISQKPSRDICQRGTSLTIQCQVDSQVTMMFWYRQQPGQSLTLIATANQGSEATYESGFVIDKFPISRPNLTFSTLTVSNMSPEDSSIYLCSVEGGLETQYFGPGTRLLVL.

The chain has TRBV7-9 and TRBJ2-1, with D possibly matching TRBD1 (6 bases). The germline V and J ends were trimmed by 5 bases and 8 bases, with 16 bases remaining between them. CDR1 is SEHNR, CDR2 FQNEAQ, per germline (reference sequence). The CDR3 loop spans 14 amino acids. This chain's CDR3 is CASSPIGQNYEQFF. DNA of the CDR3: TGTGCCAGCAGCCCCATCGGACAGAACTATGAGCAGTTCTTC.

V gene TRBV27 combines with J gene TRBJ2-1; D remains unclear. Germline CDR1 MNHEY, CDR2 SMNVEV (reference sequence). This CDR3 is built from 12 residues. V gave up 4 bases and J gave up 3 bases, with 4 bases separating them. The CDR3 coding sequence is TGTGCCAGCAGTTCCTACTACAATGAGCAGTTCTTC. The encoded protein is CASSSYYNEQFF.

V usage is TRBV7-3 and J usage is TRBJ2-1, with D perhaps matching TRBD1 (6 bases). The V end lost 5 bases, the J end lost 2 bases, and 13 bases lay between the germline ends. This CDR3 is 15 amino acids long. The germline V gene has CDR1 SGHTA and CDR2 FQGTGA. This chain's CDR3 is CASSPDRTTYNEQFF. The DNA of the CDR3 is TGTGCCAGCAGCCCCGACAGGACGACCTACAATGAGCAGTTCTTC.

Written as DNA, the CDR3 is TGTGCCAGCAGCCACGAGGACGCCTACGAGCAGTACTTC. Its protein is CASSHEDAYEQYF. The V and J genes are TRBV7-2 and TRBJ2-7; D is uncertain. From germline, CDR1 is SGHTA and CDR2 FQGNSA. V was pared by 5 bases and J by 2 bases, with 10 bases between. This CDR3 is 13 amino acids long.

The chain employs TRBV11-3 and TRBJ1-2; no reliable D call. CDR3 length equals 14 residues. The germline V gene has CDR1 SGHNT and CDR2 YENEEA. The V end lost 5 bases, the J end lost 8 bases, and 18 bases lay between the germline ends. CDR3: CASSPSPAVGGYTF. The CDR3 DNA reads as TGTGCCAGCAGCCCCAGCCCAGCGGTCGGAGGCTACACCTTC.

This clone was counted a few times. This CDR3 is also generated by other DNA sequences in the sample. The chain employs TRBV14 and TRBJ2-1; D is undetermined. The CDR3 has 15 amino acids. CDR1 is SGHDN and CDR2 is FVKESK in the germline V gene. Trimming left V 0 bases short and J 4 bases short, with 10 bases between. The DNA for the CDR3 is TGTGCCAGCAGCCAAGATTTAGGGTCTTACAATGAGCAGTTCTTC. Its translation: CASSQDLGSYNEQFF.

The chain combines TRBV30 with TRBJ2-6, with D unclear. Trimming took off 6 bases at V and 2 bases at J, with 11 bases between the two ends. Germline loops: CDR1 GTSNPN, CDR2 SVGIG (reference sequence). The CDR3 consists of 14 residues. The DNA of the CDR3 is TGTGCCTGTCCTAAGGAAACTGGGGCCAACGTCCTGACTTTC. This gives the protein CACPKETGANVLTF.

The rearrangement joins TRBV5-4 to TRBJ2-1; D unclear. The CDR3 is made up of 11 amino acids. V lost 6 bases to trimming and J lost 6 bases, with 7 bases between them. Germline V lookup: CDR1 SGHNT, CDR2 YYREEE (reference sequence). CDR3 residues: CASNFRNEQFF. CDR3 in DNA: TGTGCCAGCAACTTCCGCAATGAGCAGTTCTTC.

This chain uses TRBV5-8 with TRBJ2-3, with TRBD2 identical over 11 bases. Trimming took 0 bases from V and 4 from J; bases not matched to a gene: 7. The CDR3 consists of 17 residues. Germline CDR1 reads SGHTS; CDR2 reads YDEGEE. For the CDR3, the DNA is TGTGCCAGCAGCTTGGTCCTCACTAGCGGGGGCCCAGATACGCAGTATTTT. Amino acids: CASSLVLTSGGPDTQYF.

The chain links TRBV5-4 to TRBJ2-7, with D possibly being TRBD1 (6 bases). Germline values: CDR1 SGHNT, CDR2 YYREEE (reference sequence). The V end was cut by 3 bases, the J end by 4 bases, with 17 bases between. The CDR3 is made up of 15 amino acids. In DNA, the CDR3 is TGTGCCAGCAGCTCGACGGGACAAGCTTCTTACGAGCAGTACTTC. Its protein product is CASSSTGQASYEQYF.

The rearrangement uses TRBV7-6 and TRBJ1-3, with 7 bases that match TRBD1. The germline V gene has CDR1 SGHVS and CDR2 FNYEAQ. J lost 3 bases, V lost 5 bases, and 7 bases had no gene match. The CDR3 length is 15 residues. CDR3: CASSPEGAVGNTIYF. The CDR3 DNA sequence: TGTGCCAGCAGCCCAGAGGGGGCGGTTGGAAACACCATATATTTT.

This chain connects TRBV6-5 to TRBJ2-1; TRBD2 matches 11 bases. V dropped 5 bases and J dropped 4; count of bases not matched to a gene: 1. The CDR3 contains 14 residues. The germline gives CDR1 MNHEY, CDR2 SVGAGI. The DNA for the CDR3 is TGTGCCAGCAGTCGACTAGCGGGGTACAATGAGCAGTTCTTC. Protein sequence: CASSRLAGYNEQFF.

This rearrangement joins TRBV5-1 to TRBJ1-1; D perhaps matches TRBD1 (6 bases). The CDR3 has 13 amino acids. V lost 6 bases and J lost 3, with 12 bases in between. From germline, CDR1 is SGHRS and CDR2 YFSETQ. CDR3 sequence (DNA): TGCGCCAGCACCACAGGGCTGGACACTGAAGCTTTCTTT. The encoded protein is CASTTGLDTEAFF.

The chain recombines TRBV29-1 with TRBJ2-7; a possible D gene is TRBD2 (7 bases). CDR3 length equals 13 residues. The V gene's germline CDR1 is SQVTM and CDR2 ANQGSEA. Trimming pared 4 bases from V and 7 bases from J, leaving 17 bases between. The CDR3 is CSVVGRGLGEQYF. The CDR3 nucleotides read TGCAGCGTTGTAGGGCGGGGGCTCGGGGAGCAGTACTTC.